One and the same sample provided the 10 T cell receptor beta chains below, sequenced in a study of blood T cell repertoires in COVID-19 (dated by TCRdb to between 2020 and 2021). The library was prepared using the immunoSEQ multiplex PCR assay. Held by TCRdb, this immuneACCESS table contains in-frame sequences only and omits some clones. Under half of the omission traces to an unresolved V gene where checked; the cause of the rest is unknown. This sample is represented by under 450,000 clones; roughly 90% of them were singletons. The ten largest account for roughly 1.6% of the sample. Sequenced input: peripheral blood. The receptors stem from a woman aged 40 to 50 with COVID-19, enrolled during active disease.

The chain couples TRBV4-3 to TRBJ1-6; maybe TRBD1 (5 bases). Germline CDR1 and CDR2: LGHNA and YSLEER. The CDR3 loop spans 17 amino acids. The V gene lost 1 base and the J gene lost 3 bases, with 13 bases spanning the gap. CDR3 nucleotide sequence: TGCGCCAGCAGCCAAGCCCCCGCAGGGAACTATAATTCACCCCTCCACTTT. Encoded protein: CASSQAPAGNYNSPLHF.

This clone was observed a single time. The chain is built from TRBV30 and TRBJ1-6; D perhaps matches TRBD1 (5 bases). CDR3 size: 13 residues. Germline V lookup: CDR1 GTSNPN, CDR2 SVGIG (reference sequence). V was clipped by 6 bases and J by 6 bases, with 12 bases between them. The CDR3 sequence is CACLVQVNSPLHF. Here the CDR3 DNA reads TGTGCCTGCCTCGTACAGGTTAATTCACCCCTCCACTTT. Filled out from reference TRBV30 and TRBJ1-6, the complete variable domain reads SQTIHQWPATLVQPVGSPLSLECTVEGTSNPNLYWYRQAAGRGLQLLFYSVGIGQISSEVPQNLSASRPQDRQFILSSKKLLLSDSGFYLCACLVQVNSPLHFGNGTRLTVT.

This clone was picked up one time. This chain joins TRBV27 and TRBJ2-1; TRBD2 agrees at 9 bases. V lost 8 bases, J lost 8 bases, and 19 bases stayed unmatched. Germline V gene sequence: CDR1 MNHEY, CDR2 SMNVEV (reference sequence). CDR3 length: 17 residues. CDR3 loop: CASSLRGAGGSNDEQFF. In nucleotides, the CDR3 is TGTGCCAGCTCCCTAAGGGGAGCGGGAGGCTCTAACGATGAGCAGTTCTTC.

This chain joins TRBV20-1 and TRBJ1-2, with D uncertain. CDR1 DFQATT and CDR2 SNEGSKA come from the germline V gene (reference sequence). CDR3 size: 11 residues. V was cut by 3 bases and J by 8 bases, with 10 bases left in between. CDR3 nucleotide sequence: TGCAGTGCTAGCTTATCGCAGGGCTACACCTTC. It yields the protein CSASLSQGYTF.

The chain carries TRBV7-2 and TRBJ1-3; D not certain. With 7 bases removed from V and 5 bases from J, the gap between germline ends came to 21 bases. The CDR3 is made up of 16 amino acids. Germline loops: CDR1 SGHTA, CDR2 FQGNSA. CDR3 coding DNA: TGTGCCAGCACCTCTAGACGGGGAGGGATGAGAAACACCATATATTTT. It specifies CASTSRRGGMRNTIYF.

As DNA, the CDR3 is TGTGCCAGCAGCTTTGGGCCTCCCAGGCCCCAGCATTTT. This sequence encodes CASSFGPPRPQHF. This rearrangement joins TRBV11-2 to TRBJ1-5, with D hard to call. CDR3 length: 13 residues. Germline CDR1 is SGHAT and CDR2 is FQNNGV. Trimming cost V 3 bases and J 9 bases, with 12 bases left between them.

The genes are TRBV6-2 or TRBV6-3 and TRBJ2-3; 10 bases align to TRBD1. The ends lost 4 bases at V and 3 bases at J; junction bases unmatched: 10. This CDR3 is built from 17 residues. Germline V gives CDR1 MNHEY, CDR2 SVGEGT. The CDR3: CASSSRDRGDGTDTQYF. The CDR3 bases are TGTGCCAGCAGTTCCCGGGACAGGGGAGATGGGACAGATACGCAGTATTTT.

This clone occurred once. CDR3 loop: CASSVGLLAGVSEQYF. DNA for the CDR3: TGTGCCAGCAGCGTAGGTTTGCTAGCGGGAGTCAGCGAGCAGTACTTC. The chain links TRBV9 to TRBJ2-7, with TRBD2 matching over 10 bases. The CDR3 is 16 amino acids. Germline V lookup: CDR1 SGDLS, CDR2 YYNGEE. Germline trimming cut 0 bases from V and 6 bases from J; bases unmatched to any gene: 9.

The chain combines TRBV24-1 with TRBJ1-2, with 7 positions matching TRBD1. Losses at the gene ends were 4 bases for V and 2 bases for J; bases not matched to a gene: 3. The CDR3 contains 14 residues. The germline V gene has CDR1 KGHDR and CDR2 SFDVKD. CDR3 nucleotides: TGTGCCACCAGTGACCCGGGACAGAACTATGGCTACACCTTC. Its translation: CATSDPGQNYGYTF.

Ten or more counts support this clone. The rearrangement uses TRBV19 and TRBJ1-6, with TRBD1 identical over 7 bases. Germline loops: CDR1 LNHDA, CDR2 SQIVND (reference sequence). Trimming cost V 5 bases and J 5 bases; bases outside gene matches: 6. The CDR3 extends over 15 amino acids. CDR3 sequence (DNA): TGTGCCAGTAGTCCAGGGACAGCGAATAATTCACCCCTCCACTTT. It yields the protein CASSPGTANNSPLHF.